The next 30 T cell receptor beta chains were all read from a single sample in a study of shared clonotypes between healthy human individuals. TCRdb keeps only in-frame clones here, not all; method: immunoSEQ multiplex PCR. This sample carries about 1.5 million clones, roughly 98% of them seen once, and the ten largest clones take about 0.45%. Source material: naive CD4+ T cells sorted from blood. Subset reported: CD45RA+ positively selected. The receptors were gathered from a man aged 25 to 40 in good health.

The CDR3: CASSEIGSSSGNTIYF. CDR3 bases: TGTGCCAGCAGTGAGATAGGGTCGAGCTCTGGAAACACCATATATTTT. The chain links TRBV2 to TRBJ1-3; D is unresolved. Germline V gene lookup returns CDR1 SNHLY and CDR2 FYNNEI. V was shortened by 3 bases and J by 0 bases, with 12 bases between the two germline ends. The CDR3 consists of 16 residues.

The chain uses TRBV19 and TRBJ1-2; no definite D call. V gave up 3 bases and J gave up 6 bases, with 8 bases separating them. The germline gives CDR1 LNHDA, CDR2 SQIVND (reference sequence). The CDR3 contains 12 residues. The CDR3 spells CASSIRRDGYTF. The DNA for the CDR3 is TGTGCCAGTAGTATTAGACGGGATGGCTACACCTTC.

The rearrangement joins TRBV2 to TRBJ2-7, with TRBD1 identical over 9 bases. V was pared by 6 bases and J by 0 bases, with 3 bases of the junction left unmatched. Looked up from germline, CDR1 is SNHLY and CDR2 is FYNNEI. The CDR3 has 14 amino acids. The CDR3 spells CASRGQGTSYEQYF. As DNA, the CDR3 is TGTGCCAGCAGAGGACAGGGGACCTCCTACGAGCAGTACTTC.

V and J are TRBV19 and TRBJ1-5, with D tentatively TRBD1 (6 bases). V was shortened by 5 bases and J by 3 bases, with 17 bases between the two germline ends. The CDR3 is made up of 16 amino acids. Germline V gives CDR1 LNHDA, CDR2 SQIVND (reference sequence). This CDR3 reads CASSRTAGQINQPQHF. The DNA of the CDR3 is TGTGCCAGTAGTCGTACAGCCGGACAGATCAATCAGCCCCAGCATTTT.

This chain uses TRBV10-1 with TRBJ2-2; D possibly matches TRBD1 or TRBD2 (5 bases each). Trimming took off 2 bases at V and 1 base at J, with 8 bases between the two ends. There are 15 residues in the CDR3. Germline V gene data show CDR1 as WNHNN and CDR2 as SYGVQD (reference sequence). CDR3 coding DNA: TGCGCCAGCAGTGAGACGGGACGGAACACCGGGGAGCTGTTTTTT. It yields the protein CASSETGRNTGELFF.

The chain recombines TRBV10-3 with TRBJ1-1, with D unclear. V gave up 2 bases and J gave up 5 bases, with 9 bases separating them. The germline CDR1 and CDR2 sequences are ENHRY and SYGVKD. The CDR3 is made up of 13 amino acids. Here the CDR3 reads CAISERERTEAFF. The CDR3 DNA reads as TGTGCCATCAGTGAGAGGGAGAGGACTGAAGCTTTCTTT.

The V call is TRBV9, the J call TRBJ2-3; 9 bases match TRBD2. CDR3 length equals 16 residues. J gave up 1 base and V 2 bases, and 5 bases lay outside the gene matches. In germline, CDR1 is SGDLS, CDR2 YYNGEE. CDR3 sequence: CASSVPSGTRTDTQYF. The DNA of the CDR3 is TGTGCCAGCAGCGTGCCTAGCGGGACACGCACAGATACGCAGTATTTT.

The DNA for the CDR3 is TGTGCCTGGAAAGGTCAGGAAAATGAAAAACTGTTTTTT. Protein: CAWKGQENEKLFF. The chain carries TRBV30 and TRBJ1-4; unclear D gene. Germline V CDR1 and CDR2: GTSNPN, SVGIG (reference sequence). Between the trimmed V and J ends, which lost 4 bases and 5 bases, there was a span of 11 bases. The CDR3 is 13 residues long.

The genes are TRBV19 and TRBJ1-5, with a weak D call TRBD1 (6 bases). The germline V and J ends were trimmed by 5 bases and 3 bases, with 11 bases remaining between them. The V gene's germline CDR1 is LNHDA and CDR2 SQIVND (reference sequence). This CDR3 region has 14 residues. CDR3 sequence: CASSFTGPNQPQHF. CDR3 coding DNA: TGTGCCAGTAGTTTCACAGGGCCCAATCAGCCCCAGCATTTT.

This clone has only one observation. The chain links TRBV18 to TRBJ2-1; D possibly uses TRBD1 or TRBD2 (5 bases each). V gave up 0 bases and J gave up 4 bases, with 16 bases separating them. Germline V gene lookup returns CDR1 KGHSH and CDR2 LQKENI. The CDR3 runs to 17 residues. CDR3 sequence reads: CASSPPGPSILYNEQFF. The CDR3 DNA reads TGTGCCAGCTCACCACCGGGACCTAGTATACTTTACAATGAGCAGTTCTTC.

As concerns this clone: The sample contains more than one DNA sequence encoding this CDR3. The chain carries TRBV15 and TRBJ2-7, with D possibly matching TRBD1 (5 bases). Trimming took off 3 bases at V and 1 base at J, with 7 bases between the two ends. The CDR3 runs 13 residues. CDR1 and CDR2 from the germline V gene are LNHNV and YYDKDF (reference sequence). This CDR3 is CATSRDTSYEQYF. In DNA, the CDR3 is TGTGCCACCAGCAGGGACACTTCCTACGAGCAGTACTTC.

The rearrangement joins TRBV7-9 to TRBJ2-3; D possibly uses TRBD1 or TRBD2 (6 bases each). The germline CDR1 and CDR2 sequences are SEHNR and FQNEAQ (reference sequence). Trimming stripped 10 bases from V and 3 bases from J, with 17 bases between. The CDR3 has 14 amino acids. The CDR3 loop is CATSPRGGTDTQYF. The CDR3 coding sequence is TGTGCCACCTCGCCGCGAGGGGGGACAGATACGCAGTATTTT.

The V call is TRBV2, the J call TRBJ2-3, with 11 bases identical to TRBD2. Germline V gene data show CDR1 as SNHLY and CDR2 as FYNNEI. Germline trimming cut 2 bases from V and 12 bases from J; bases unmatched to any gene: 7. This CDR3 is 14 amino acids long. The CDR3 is CASSESLAGGRQYF. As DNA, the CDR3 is TGTGCCAGCAGTGAATCCCTAGCGGGAGGCCGCCAGTATTTT. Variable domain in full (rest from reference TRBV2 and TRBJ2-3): EPEVTQTPSHQVTQMGQEVILRCVPISNHLYFYWYRQILGQKVEFLVSFYNNEISEKSEIFDDQFSVERPDGSNFTLKIRSTKLEDSAMYFCASSESLAGGRQYFGPGTRLTVL.

The CDR3 spells CASSREGGTGELFF. In DNA form, the CDR3 reads TGCGCCAGCAGCAGAGAGGGTGGCACCGGGGAGCTGTTTTTT. This sequence joins TRBV5-1 and TRBJ2-2, with D possibly being TRBD2 (5 bases). The V and J ends lost 4 bases and 4 bases respectively, with 11 bases between them. Germline V gene lookup returns CDR1 SGHRS and CDR2 YFSETQ. CDR3 size: 14 residues.

CDR3 amino acids: CASRPPGQSYEQYF. The CDR3 nucleotides are TGTGCCAGCAGGCCACCGGGACAGTCCTACGAGCAGTACTTC. The chain is built from TRBV11-2 and TRBJ2-7; 7 bases are shared with TRBD1. The CDR3 runs to 14 residues. Germline V CDR1 and CDR2: SGHAT, FQNNGV. The V and J ends lost 6 bases and 1 base, in that order; junction bases with no gene match: 6. Full variable domain (rest looked up from reference TRBV11-2 and TRBJ2-7): EAGVAQSPRYKIIEKRQSVAFWCNPISGHATLYWYQQILGQGPKLLIQFQNNGVVDDSQLPKDRFSAERLKGVDSTLKIQPAKLEDSAVYLCASRPPGQSYEQYFGPGTRLTVT.

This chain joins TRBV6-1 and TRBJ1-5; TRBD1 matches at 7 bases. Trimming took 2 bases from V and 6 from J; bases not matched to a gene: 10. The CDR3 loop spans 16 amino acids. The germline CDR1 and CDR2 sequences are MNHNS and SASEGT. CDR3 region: CASSEQPTGSGQPQHF. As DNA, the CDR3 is TGTGCCAGCAGTGAACAGCCGACAGGGTCCGGTCAGCCCCAGCATTTT.

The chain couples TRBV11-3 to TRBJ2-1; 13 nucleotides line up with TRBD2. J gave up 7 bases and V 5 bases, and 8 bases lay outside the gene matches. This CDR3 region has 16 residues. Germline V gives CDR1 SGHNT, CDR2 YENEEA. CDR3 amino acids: CASSPSRTSGRNEQFF. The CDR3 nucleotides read TGTGCCAGCAGCCCTAGCCGGACTAGCGGGAGAAATGAGCAGTTCTTC.

The CDR3 here is CASSEFGGGSNRDSPLHF. The CDR3 DNA is TGTGCCAGCAGTGAATTCGGGGGAGGGAGCAATCGGGATTCACCCCTCCACTTT. J is TRBJ1-6 and V is TRBV25-1, with D possibly matching TRBD1 (5 bases). The germline V gene has CDR1 MGHDK and CDR2 SYGVNS. This CDR3 has 18 residues. Trimming shortened V by 1 base and J by 8 bases, and 21 bases separated the two germline ends.

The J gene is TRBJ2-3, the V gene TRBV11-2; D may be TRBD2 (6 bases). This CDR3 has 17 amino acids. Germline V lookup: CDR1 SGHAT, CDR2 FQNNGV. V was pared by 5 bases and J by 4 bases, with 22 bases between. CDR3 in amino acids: CASSTLPDPSGPDTQYF. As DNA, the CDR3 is TGTGCCAGCAGCACTTTGCCAGATCCAAGCGGGCCAGATACGCAGTATTTT.

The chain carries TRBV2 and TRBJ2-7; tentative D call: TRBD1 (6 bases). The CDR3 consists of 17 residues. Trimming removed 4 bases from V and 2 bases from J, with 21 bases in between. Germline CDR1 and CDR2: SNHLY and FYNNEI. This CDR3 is CASSAPPQGKRTYEQYF. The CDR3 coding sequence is TGTGCCAGCAGTGCACCGCCACAGGGCAAACGGACCTACGAGCAGTACTTC.

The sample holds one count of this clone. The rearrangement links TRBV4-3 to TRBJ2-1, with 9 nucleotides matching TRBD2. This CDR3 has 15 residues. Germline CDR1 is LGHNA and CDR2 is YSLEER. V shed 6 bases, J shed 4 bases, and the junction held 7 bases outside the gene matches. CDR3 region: CASRRELAGYNEQFF. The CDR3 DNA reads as TGCGCCAGCAGAAGGGAACTAGCGGGTTACAATGAGCAGTTCTTC.

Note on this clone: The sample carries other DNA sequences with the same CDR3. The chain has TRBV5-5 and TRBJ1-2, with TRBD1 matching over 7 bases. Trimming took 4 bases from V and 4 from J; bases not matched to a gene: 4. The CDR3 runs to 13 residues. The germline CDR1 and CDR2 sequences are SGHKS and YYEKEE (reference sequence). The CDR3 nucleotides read TGTGCCAGCAGCCTCAGGGACAGCTATGGCTACACCTTC. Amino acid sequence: CASSLRDSYGYTF.

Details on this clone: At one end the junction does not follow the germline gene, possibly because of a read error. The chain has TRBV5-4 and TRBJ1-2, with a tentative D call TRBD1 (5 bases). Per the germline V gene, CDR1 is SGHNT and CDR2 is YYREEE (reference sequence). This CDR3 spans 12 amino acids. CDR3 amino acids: CASSFSGAGHFF. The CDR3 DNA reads TGTGCCAGCAGCTTTAGTGGGGCAGGACATTTCTTC. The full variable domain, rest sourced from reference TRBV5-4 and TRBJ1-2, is ETGVTQSPTHLIKTRGQQVTLRCSSQSGHNTVSWYQQALGQGPQFIFQYYREEENGRGNFPPRFSGLQFPNYSSELNVNALELDDSALYLCASSFSGAGHFFGSGTRLTVV.

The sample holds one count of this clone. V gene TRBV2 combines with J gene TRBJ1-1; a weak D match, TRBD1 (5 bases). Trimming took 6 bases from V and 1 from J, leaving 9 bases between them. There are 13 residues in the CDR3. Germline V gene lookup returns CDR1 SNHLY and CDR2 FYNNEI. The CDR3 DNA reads TGTGCCAGCAGGGTTACAGGGAACACTGAAGCTTTCTTT. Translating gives CASRVTGNTEAFF.

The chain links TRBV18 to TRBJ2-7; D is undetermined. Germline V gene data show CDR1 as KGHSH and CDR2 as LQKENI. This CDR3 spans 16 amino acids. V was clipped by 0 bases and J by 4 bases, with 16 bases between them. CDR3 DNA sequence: TGTGCCAGCTCACCACCGGGATGGGGTAGGTCTTACGAGCAGTACTTC. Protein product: CASSPPGWGRSYEQYF. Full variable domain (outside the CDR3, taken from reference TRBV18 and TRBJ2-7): NAGVMQNPRHLVRRRGQEARLRCSPMKGHSHVYWYRQLPEEGLKFMVYLQKENIIDESGMPKERFSAEFPKEGPSILRIQQVVRGDSAAYFCASSPPGWGRSYEQYFGPGTRLTVT.

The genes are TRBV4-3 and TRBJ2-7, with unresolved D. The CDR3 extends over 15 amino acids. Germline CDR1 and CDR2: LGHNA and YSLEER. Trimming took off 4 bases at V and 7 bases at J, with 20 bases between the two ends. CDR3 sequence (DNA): TGCGCCAGCAGCCCCGAACCGAGCCCACGGCTTGAGCAGTACTTC. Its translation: CASSPEPSPRLEQYF.

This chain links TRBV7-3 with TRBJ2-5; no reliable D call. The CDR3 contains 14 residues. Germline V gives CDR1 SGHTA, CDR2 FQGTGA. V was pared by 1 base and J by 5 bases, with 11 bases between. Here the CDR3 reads CASSLNLDWETQYF. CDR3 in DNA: TGTGCCAGCAGCTTAAATTTAGATTGGGAGACCCAGTACTTC. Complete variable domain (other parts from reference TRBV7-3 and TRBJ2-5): GAGVSQTPSNKVTEKGKYVELRCDPISGHTALYWYRQSLGQGPEFLIYFQGTGAADDSGLPNDRFFAVRPEGSVSTLKIQRTERGDSAVYLCASSLNLDWETQYFGPGTRLLVL.

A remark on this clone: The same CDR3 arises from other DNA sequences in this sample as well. In nucleotides, the CDR3 is TGTGCCAGCAGTCAACTAGCGGGGGGCACAGATACGCAGTATTTT. Encoded protein: CASSQLAGGTDTQYF. This rearrangement joins TRBV28 to TRBJ2-3, with 11 nucleotides matching TRBD2. The V gene's germline CDR1 is MDHEN and CDR2 SYDVKM. The CDR3 covers 15 residues. Losses at the gene ends were 5 bases for V and 1 base for J; bases not matched to a gene: 2.

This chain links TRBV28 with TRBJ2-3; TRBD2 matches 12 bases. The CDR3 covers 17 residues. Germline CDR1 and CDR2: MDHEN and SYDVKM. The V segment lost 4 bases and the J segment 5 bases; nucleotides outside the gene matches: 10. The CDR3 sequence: CASSSPIWGLAGDTQYF. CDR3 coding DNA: TGTGCCAGCAGTTCCCCTATCTGGGGACTAGCGGGAGATACGCAGTATTTT.

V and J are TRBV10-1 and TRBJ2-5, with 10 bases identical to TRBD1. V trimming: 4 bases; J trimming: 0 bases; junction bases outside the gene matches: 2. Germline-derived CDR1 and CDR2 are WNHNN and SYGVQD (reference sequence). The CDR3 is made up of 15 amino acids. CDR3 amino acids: CASSGDRGDQETQYF. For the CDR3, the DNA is TGCGCCAGCAGTGGGGACAGGGGAGACCAAGAGACCCAGTACTTC.